This is a list of T cell receptor beta chains from one sample in a study of T cells in Graves' hyperthyroidism and ophthalmopathy. TCRdb re-called the multiplex PCR reads through MiXCR, storing one row per CDR3 protein. The sample consists of about 350,000 distinct CDR3 sequences, 15% to 20% of them appearing once. Sequenced input: blood. The receptors were sampled from a woman aged 40 to 50 with Graves' ophthalmopathy. The CDR3 runs from the conserved cysteine through the conserved F or W. D genes are given only for firm matches. Size tells how often a clone was seen (once, few, many) or the class of an expanded clone, and some rows leave it out.

TGTGCCAGTAGAGTTTCAGACACCTCGTACCAAGAGACCCAGTACTTC,CASRVSDTSYQETQYF,TRBJ2-5,16,NA,TRBV6-5,many
TGTGCTAGCAGCGACAGGGAAGGTCAGCCCCAGCATTTT,CASSDREGQPQHF,TRBJ1-5,13,TRBD1,TRBV7-7,many
TGCAGTGCTACCGGGACTGGAAACACTGAAGCTTTCTTT,CSATGTGNTEAFF,TRBJ1-1,13,NA,TRBV20-1,many
TGTGCCAGCGGAACCCTCATGAACACTGAAGCTTTCTTT,CASGTLMNTEAFF,TRBJ1-1,13,NA,TRBV28,NA
TGTGCCAGCAGTTCCCCCAGGCTATTGAACACTGAAGCTTTCTTT,CASSSPRLLNTEAFF,TRBJ1-1,15,NA,TRBV28,many
TGTGCCAGCAGCTCCGTCCCGAAAGAGACCCAGTACTTC,CASSSVPKETQYF,TRBJ2-5,13,NA,TRBV7-8,many
TGTGCCAGCAGTGAATCGGACACGAACACCGGGGAGCTGTTTTTT,CASSESDTNTGELFF,TRBJ2-2,15,NA,TRBV6-1,NA
TGCAGTGCTGCCCGGACTAGCGGGCCACCTAGTCGCGAGCAGTACTTC,CSAARTSGPPSREQYF,TRBJ2-7,16,TRBD2,TRBV20-1,many
TGTGCCATCAGTGATTCTCTCCGGACGGGAGAGACCCAGTACTTC,CAISDSLRTGETQYF,TRBJ2-5,15,NA,TRBV10-3,few
TGTGCCACCAGCAGAGATGGAACCAGGGTCTACGAGCAGTACTTC,CATSRDGTRVYEQYF,TRBJ2-7,15,NA,TRBV15,NA
TGTGCCAGCAGTTTCCCTTCAAACGAGCAGTACTTC,CASSFPSNEQYF,TRBJ2-7,12,NA,TRBV11-2,many
TGTGCCAGCATTAATCCGGGGGGGAACACTGAAGCTTTCTTT,CASINPGGNTEAFF,TRBJ1-1,14,NA,TRBV6-2/TRBV6-3,NA
TGTGCCAGCAGCTGGCGGGACAGGGGGCGCGGCTATGGCTACACCTTC,CASSWRDRGRGYGYTF,TRBJ1-2,16,TRBD1,TRBV11-2,many
TGTGCCAGCAGCTTAGCGGTTCCCGGCGACGAGCAGTACTTC,CASSLAVPGDEQYF,TRBJ2-7,14,NA,TRBV7-2,many
TGTGCCAGCAGCTTCGGAAGGAGGACATGGGCGTACGAGCAGTACTTC,CASSFGRRTWAYEQYF,TRBJ2-7,16,NA,TRBV11-2,NA
TGTGCCATCAGGGACACTAGCGGATCCTCCTACGAGCAGTACTTC,CAIRDTSGSSYEQYF,TRBJ2-7,15,TRBD2,TRBV10-3,many
TGTGCCAGCACGGAGACTAGCCCCAATCTTGTTCAGTACTTC,CASTETSPNLVQYF,TRBJ2-4,14,TRBD2,TRBV6-1,many
TGTGTCAGCAGCTTAGCTAACATCCCCCAAGAGCCCCAGCATTTT,CVSSLANIPQEPQHF,TRBJ1-5,15,NA,TRBV7-8,once
TGTGCCAGCAGGGTAAGGGGACTCTACGAGCAGTACTTC,CASRVRGLYEQYF,TRBJ2-7,13,NA,TRBV28,many
TGTGCCAGCAGTTTATTAACAGGGGATGGCTACACCTTC,CASSLLTGDGYTF,TRBJ1-2,13,TRBD1,TRBV12-3/TRBV12-4,many
TGCAGTGCCCCCGGCTACCCCGCTCAGCAGTACTTC,CSAPGYPAQQYF,TRBJ2-7,12,NA,TRBV20-1,many
TGTGCCAGCAGGCCGGACAGGGTTGGAAACACCATATATTTT,CASRPDRVGNTIYF,TRBJ1-3,14,TRBD1,TRBV7-2,many
TGTGCCAGCACCACAGGGGCCCCATATAATTCACCCCTCCACTTT,CASTTGAPYNSPLHF,TRBJ1-6,15,TRBD1,TRBV13,NA
TGCAGTGCTAGGGAAGCCGGGACTAGCGGGAGGTTACAAGAGACCCAGTACTTC,CSAREAGTSGRLQETQYF,TRBJ2-5,18,TRBD2,TRBV20-1,many
TGTGCCAGCAGTTTAATGGCAGACACTAACTATGGCTACACCTTC,CASSLMADTNYGYTF,TRBJ1-2,15,NA,TRBV12-3/TRBV12-4,NA
TGTGCCAGCAGTTTAGACAGTCGGCCCTATAATTCACCCCTCCACTTT,CASSLDSRPYNSPLHF,TRBJ1-6,16,NA,TRBV27,NA
TGTGCCAGCAGCTTCGGTGGGCCTAACGAGCAGTACTTC,CASSFGGPNEQYF,TRBJ2-7,13,NA,TRBV7-8,many
TGTGCCAGCAGTTCCCCTACCACGGACACTGAAGCTTTCTTT,CASSSPTTDTEAFF,TRBJ1-1,14,NA,TRBV6-5,many
TGTGCCAGCAGCTTAGGCCTTGGGGTCCTCGCACGACGTTACGAGCAGTACTTC,CASSLGLGVLARRYEQYF,TRBJ2-7,18,NA,TRBV13,many
TGTGCCAGCAGCCAGGTCTCGGACAGGGGCTACGAGCAGTACTTC,CASSQVSDRGYEQYF,TRBJ2-7,15,TRBD1,TRBV3-1,few
TGTGCCAGCAGCTTAAGTCAACGCTATAATTCACCCCTCCACTTT,CASSLSQRYNSPLHF,TRBJ1-6,15,NA,TRBV13,NA
TGTGCCAGCAGTTCTGACACCGGACTGGGGACCCAGTACTTC,CASSSDTGLGTQYF,TRBJ2-5,14,NA,TRBV12-3/TRBV12-4,many
TGTGCCAGCAGTTACGTGGAGTTCAGCACCGGGGAGCTGTTTTTT,CASSYVEFSTGELFF,TRBJ2-2,15,NA,TRBV6-5,NA
TGTGCCAGCTCACCACTTCTGACTAGCGGGACCTACGAGCAGTACTTC,CASSPLLTSGTYEQYF,TRBJ2-7,16,TRBD2,TRBV18,few
TGTGCCACCAGTCCCGGGGGGCCCTACGAGCAGTACTTC,CATSPGGPYEQYF,TRBJ2-7,13,NA,TRBV15,NA
TGCGCCAGCAGCCCAGACCGGACAGGGGCTAACACCGGGGAGCTGTTTTTT,CASSPDRTGANTGELFF,TRBJ2-2,17,TRBD1,TRBV4-1,many
TGTGCCAGCAGCTACCGCCCGGGACAGCCCTCGGAGCAGTACTTC,CASSYRPGQPSEQYF,TRBJ2-7,15,TRBD1,TRBV11-2,many
TGTGCCTCCCACACCCCTGGTGGGACCCAGTACTTC,CASHTPGGTQYF,TRBJ2-5,12,NA,TRBV6-1,many
TGTGCCAGCAGTTTCGTCAGCAGGGCGAACACTGAAGCTTTCTTT,CASSFVSRANTEAFF,TRBJ1-1,15,NA,TRBV27,many
TGCAGCGTTGGGACGAGTAGCAATCAGCCCCAGCATTTT,CSVGTSSNQPQHF,TRBJ1-5,13,NA,TRBV29-1,many
TGTGCCAGCAGTTTGCAGGGAGGGAGCGAGCAGTACTTC,CASSLQGGSEQYF,TRBJ2-7,13,TRBD2,TRBV6-5,many
TGTGCCAGCAGTTTCTTTACAGGGCAGGATCAGCCCCAGCATTTT,CASSFFTGQDQPQHF,TRBJ1-5,15,NA,TRBV12-3/TRBV12-4,NA
TGTGCCAGCAGTTTCGTGACAGGGGCCTACGAGCAGTCCTTC,CASSFVTGAYEQSF,TRBJ2-7,14,TRBD1,TRBV28,NA
TGTGCCAGCAGCCAACAGGACAGTGAAGCTTTCTTT,CASSQQDSEAFF,TRBJ1-1,12,NA,TRBV6-1,many
TGCGCCAGCAGCCGCGGAGGCCCCCAAGAGACCCAGTACTTC,CASSRGGPQETQYF,TRBJ2-5,14,NA,TRBV10-1,many
TGTGCCAGCGACAGGGCCAACACTGAAGCTTTCTTT,CASDRANTEAFF,TRBJ1-1,12,TRBD1,TRBV6-2/TRBV6-3,once
TGCAGCGTTGAGACTAGTTCGACGCGACATGGCTACGAGCAGTACTTC,CSVETSSTRHGYEQYF,TRBJ2-7,16,NA,TRBV29-1,many
TGCGCCAGCGGCAACCCGGGCTCTGGAAACACCATATATTTT,CASGNPGSGNTIYF,TRBJ1-3,14,NA,TRBV5-1,few
TGCGCCAGCAGCCAATCAGGGCAGGGGAGGAGCGAGCAGTACTTC,CASSQSGQGRSEQYF,TRBJ2-7,15,NA,TRBV4-1,few
TGCAGTGCTAGACAGGGTAATCAAGGTTTCTTT,CSARQGNQGFF,TRBJ1-1,11,NA,TRBV20-1,many
TGTGCCAGCAGCCTACGACTAGCGGGAGCGGTCGAGACCCAGTACTTC,CASSLRLAGAVETQYF,TRBJ2-5,16,TRBD2,TRBV7-9,many
TGTGCCCGCGCCACGCAGGGGAAAGAGCCCCAGTACTTC,CARATQGKEPQYF,TRBJ2-5,13,NA,TRBV27,NA
TGTGCCAGCAGCTTAGCATTTGGAGGGGGGACTGAAGCTTTCTTT,CASSLAFGGGTEAFF,TRBJ1-1,15,NA,TRBV7-2,many
TGCAGCGGTTCAGGAGTCCAAGAGACCCAGTACTTC,CSGSGVQETQYF,TRBJ2-5,12,NA,TRBV29-1,few